This record concerns one T cell receptor beta chain sequence. This specimen belongs to a study of graft-versus-host responses after intestinal transplantation. Clones were sequenced by immunoSEQ multiplex PCR, and TCRdb holds only the in-frame ones, with some missing. The sample includes more than 50,000 clones, less than 95% seen only once; the top ten take roughly 5.5%. The V gene's germline CDR1 is LNHNV and CDR2 YYDKDF (reference sequence). Trimming shortened V by 0 bases and J by 9 bases, and 6 bases separated the two germline ends. The CDR3 spans 12 residues. The clonotype originates from a human patient who received an intestinal transplant, so some T cells may come from the graft donor. Source: PBMCs, taken roughly 680 days after intestinal transplant. V gene TRBV15 combines with J gene TRBJ2-1; D ambiguous. The CDR3 DNA sequence: TGTGCCACCAGCAGAGATGTGCGTGAGCAGTTCTTC. It specifies CATSRDVREQFF.